These 10 T cell receptor beta chains share one sample of origin, sequenced in a study of control samples from healthy donors and cancer patients. Sequencing used immunoSEQ multiplex PCR; TCRdb keeps in-frame clones, though not all of them. The sample includes about 100,000 clones, over 75% seen only once; the top ten take 15% to 20%. Sample: blood. Receptors originate from a woman aged 45-65 years in good health.

This clone was counted once. This chain links TRBV19 with TRBJ2-7; 7 bases line up with TRBD2. The ends lost 1 base at V and 3 bases at J; junction bases unmatched: 3. CDR3 size: 14 residues. CDR1 LNHDA and CDR2 SQIVND come from the germline V gene (reference sequence). The CDR3 sequence is CASSIGAGDYEQYV. The CDR3, as DNA: TGTGCCAGTAGTATAGGTGCGGGAGACTACGAGCAGTACGTC.

V usage is TRBV19 and J usage is TRBJ1-2; D gene uncertain. V lost 7 bases to trimming and J lost 2 bases, with 11 bases between them. Germline-derived CDR1 and CDR2 are LNHDA and SQIVND (reference sequence). The CDR3 has 13 amino acids. For the CDR3, the DNA is TGTGCCAGTACCCCCCCAAAGAACTATGGCTACACCTTC. This encodes CASTPPKNYGYTF.

V is TRBV25-1 and J is TRBJ1-5, with 7 nucleotides matching TRBD1. V gave up 2 bases and J gave up 2 bases; unmatched junction bases: 3. This CDR3 is built from 15 residues. Germline values: CDR1 MGHDK, CDR2 SYGVNS. The chain's CDR3 is CASSEPGTGNQPQHF. Written as DNA, the CDR3 is TGTGCCAGCAGTGAACCTGGGACAGGCAATCAGCCCCAGCATTTT.

V usage is TRBV19 and J usage is TRBJ1-1, with 9 bases that match TRBD1. CDR3 length: 15 amino acids. Germline CDR1 reads LNHDA; CDR2 reads SQIVND (reference sequence). V gave up 2 bases and J gave up 7 bases; unmatched junction bases: 8. CDR3 sequence: CASSITSTGGGEAFF. The DNA for the CDR3 is TGTGCCAGTAGTATAACCTCGACAGGGGGAGGTGAAGCTTTCTTT. The full variable domain, its missing parts supplied by reference TRBV19 and TRBJ1-1, is DGGITQSPKYLFRKEGQNVTLSCEQNLNHDAMYWYRQDPGQGLRLIYYSQIVNDFQKGDIAEGYSVSREKKESFPLTVTSAQKNPTAFYLCASSITSTGGGEAFFGQGTRLTVV.

The J gene is TRBJ1-1, the V gene TRBV7-2; D remains unclear. Germline CDR1 and CDR2: SGHTA and FQGNSA. The CDR3 consists of 15 residues. Trimming pared 2 bases from V and 1 base from J, leaving 11 bases between. CDR3 amino acids: CASSLHGVRNTEAFF. CDR3 sequence (DNA): TGTGCCAGCAGCTTACACGGGGTCAGGAACACTGAAGCTTTCTTT.

Concerning this clone: Distinct nucleotide sequences in the sample also encode this CDR3. This rearrangement joins TRBV7-3 to TRBJ2-5, with D unresolved. The V and J ends lost 3 bases and 4 bases respectively, with 6 bases between them. This CDR3 region has 12 residues. Germline assignment: CDR1 SGHTA and CDR2 FQGTGA. CDR3 bases: TGTGCCAGCAGCTTCCCAGGAGAGACCCAGTACTTC. Translation: CASSFPGETQYF.

This sequence joins TRBV5-1 and TRBJ2-3, with TRBD2 identical over 14 bases. Unmatched junction bases numbered 4, after V lost 0 bases and J lost 7 bases. There are 16 residues in the CDR3. Per the germline V gene, CDR1 is SGHRS and CDR2 is YFSETQ. The CDR3 DNA reads TGCGCCAGCAGCTTGGGGACTAGCGGGAGGTCGCATACGCAGTATTTT. Its translation: CASSLGTSGRSHTQYF.

The V gene is TRBV19, the J gene TRBJ1-1; no clear D gene. V lost 2 bases to trimming and J lost 0 bases, with 7 bases between them. The germline CDR1 and CDR2 sequences are LNHDA and SQIVND (reference sequence). This CDR3 region has 14 residues. CDR3 bases: TGTGCCAGTAGTATAAAGGCCCTGAACACTGAAGCTTTCTTT. It translates to CASSIKALNTEAFF.

The chain is built from TRBV6-4 and TRBJ2-1; 11 nucleotides match TRBD2. The V gene end was trimmed by 4 bases and the J gene end by 4 bases; junction bases not matched to a gene: 6. This CDR3 comprises 16 residues. The germline V gene has CDR1 MRHNA and CDR2 SNTAGT. CDR3 sequence (DNA): TGTGCCAGCAGTGTATCTAGCGGGGGGACTTACAATGAGCAGTTCTTC. As protein: CASSVSSGGTYNEQFF.

Note on this clone: This sample includes further DNA sequences coding for the same CDR3. The V and J genes are TRBV7-9 and TRBJ2-7; possible D gene TRBD1, 6 bases. Trimming took 5 bases from V and 4 from J, leaving 12 bases between them. The CDR3 is 13 amino acids. Germline V lookup: CDR1 SEHNR, CDR2 FQNEAQ (reference sequence). The CDR3 region is CASSPGTGYEQYF. CDR3 DNA: TGTGCCAGCAGCCCTGGCACAGGGTACGAGCAGTACTTC.